This T cell receptor beta chain emerged from a study of early T cells in non-severe SARS-CoV-2 infection. Germline V gene data show CDR1 as MDHEN and CDR2 as SYDVKM. J lost 2 bases, V lost 5 bases, and 12 bases had no gene match. The CDR3 loop spans 18 amino acids. Individual cDNA molecules were tagged with unique molecular identifiers. TCRdb used MiXCR to reprocess the 5' RACE reads, holding one entry per CDR3 protein. The table lists roughly 58,000 distinct CDR3 sequences, more than 9% of them singletons. The sequenced sample was whole blood. The source of this sequence is an adult who was a healthcare worker with PCR-confirmed SARS-CoV-2 infection or an uninfected control (not recorded which). The chain links TRBV28 to TRBJ2-5, with 12 nucleotides matching TRBD2. The CDR3 here is CASSPRLAGVVHQETQYF. CDR3 nucleotides: TGTGCCAGCAGTCCGCGACTAGCGGGGGTCGTTCATCAAGAGACCCAGTACTTC.